This T cell receptor (beta chain) emerged from a study of shared clonotypes between healthy human individuals. Every subset had its genomic DNA shared out evenly among several immunoSEQ plates. TCRdb keeps only in-frame clones here, not all; method: immunoSEQ multiplex PCR. This sample has over 2 million clones, with over 85% found just once. The donors were adults (healthy and HIV-negative) with no recent acute infections or vaccinations. This CDR3 region has 11 residues. V was pared by 5 bases and J by 4 bases, with 5 bases between. The germline CDR1 and CDR2 sequences are SEHNR and FQNEAQ (reference sequence).

The TCR comes from a young man in good health. The sample comprised naive CD4+ T cells sorted from blood. Subset: CD45RA+ positively selected. V usage is TRBV7-9 and J usage is TRBJ1-1; D unclear. CDR3 in amino acids: CASSRGTEAFF. DNA for the CDR3: TGTGCCAGCAGCCGGGGCACTGAAGCTTTCTTT.